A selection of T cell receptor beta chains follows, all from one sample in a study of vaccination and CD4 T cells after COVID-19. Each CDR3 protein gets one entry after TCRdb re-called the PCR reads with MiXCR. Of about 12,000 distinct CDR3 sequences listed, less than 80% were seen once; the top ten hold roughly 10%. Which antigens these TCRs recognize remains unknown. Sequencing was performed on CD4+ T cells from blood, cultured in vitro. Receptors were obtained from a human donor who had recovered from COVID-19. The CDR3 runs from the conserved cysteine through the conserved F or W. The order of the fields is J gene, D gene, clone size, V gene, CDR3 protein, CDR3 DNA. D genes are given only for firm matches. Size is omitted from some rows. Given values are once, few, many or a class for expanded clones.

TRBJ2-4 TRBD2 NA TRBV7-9 CASSHSGGHGAKNIQYF TGTGCCAGCAGCCATAGCGGGGGGCACGGGGCCAAAAACATTCAGTACTTC
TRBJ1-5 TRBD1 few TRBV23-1 CASSQSFARGANQPQHF TGCGCCAGCAGTCAATCATTCGCCAGGGGGGCCAATCAGCCCCAGCATTTT
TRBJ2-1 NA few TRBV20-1 CSASTLGRTYNEQFF TGCAGTGCTAGTACGTTGGGACGGACTTACAATGAGCAGTTCTTC
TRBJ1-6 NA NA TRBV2 CASRDNSPLHF TGTGCCAGCAGGGATAATTCACCCCTCCACTTT
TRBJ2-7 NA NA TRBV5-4 CASSSTESSYEQYF TGTGCCAGCAGCTCGACAGAAAGCTCCTACGAGCAGTACTTC
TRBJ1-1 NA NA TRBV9 CASSVGGQNTEAFF TGTGCCAGCAGCGTAGGGGGGCAGAACACTGAAGCTTTCTTT
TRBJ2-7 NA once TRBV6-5 CASRYPGGYEQYF TGTGCCAGCAGGTACCCCGGGGGCTACGAGCAGTACTTC
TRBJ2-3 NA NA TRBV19 CASNAVGAPTDTQYF TGTGCCAGTAACGCAGTTGGGGCCCCCACAGATACGCAGTATTTT
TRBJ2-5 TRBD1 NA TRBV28 CASSGGQGEQETQYF TGTGCCAGCAGTGGCGGACAGGGAGAGCAAGAGACCCAGTACTTC
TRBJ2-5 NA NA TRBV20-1 CSARDFVTRRETQYF TGCAGTGCTAGAGATTTCGTGACTAGAAGAGAGACCCAGTACTTC
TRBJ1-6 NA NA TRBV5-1 CASSLAGLEPLHF TGCGCCAGCAGCTTGGCAGGGTTGGAACCCCTCCACTTT
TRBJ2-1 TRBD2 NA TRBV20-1 CSASGLAGGPRPNEQFF TGCAGTGCTTCGGGACTAGCGGGGGGGCCTCGCCCCAATGAGCAGTTCTTC
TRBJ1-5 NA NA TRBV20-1 CSARGGRQPQHF TGCAGTGCTAGAGGAGGGCGTCAGCCCCAGCATTTT
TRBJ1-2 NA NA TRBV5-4 CASSLPGRGDYGYTF TGTGCCAGCAGCTTACCAGGCCGGGGGGACTATGGCTACACCTTC
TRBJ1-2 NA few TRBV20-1 CSALEYGGYTF TGCAGTGCCCTAGAGTACGGTGGCTACACCTTC